These T cell receptor beta chains were read from a single sample in a study of shared clonotypes between healthy human individuals. The table came from immunoSEQ multiplex PCR; TCRdb's copy has only in-frame clones and leaves some out. The sample consists of hundreds of thousands of clones, 76% of them appearing once. The sample taken for sequencing was PBMCs. Receptors originate from a woman aged 40-49 years in good health. Some clones in this sample may be carry-over from other donors' samples. CDR3s include the opening cysteine and the closing phenylalanine or tryptophan. The D gene is left open where the match is weak. Expanded clones get a size class; other rows say once, few or many, or leave the size out.

d_call: TRBD1
j_call: TRBJ1-2
clone_size: .
v_call: TRBV7-2
cdr3_aa: CASSEQGAYGYTF
cdr3_nt: TGTGCCAGCAGCGAACAGGGGGCATATGGCTACACCTTC

d_call: .
j_call: TRBJ1-1
clone_size: once
v_call: TRBV19
cdr3_aa: CASKRDPPSGTEAFF
cdr3_nt: TGTGCCAGTAAGCGGGACCCTCCCTCAGGGACTGAAGCTTTCTTT

d_call: .
j_call: TRBJ1-4
clone_size: few
v_call: TRBV7-6
cdr3_aa: CASSLGAVDEKLFF
cdr3_nt: TGTGCCAGCAGCTTAGGGGCCGTGGATGAAAAACTGTTTTTT

d_call: .
j_call: TRBJ2-2
clone_size: .
v_call: TRBV5-3
cdr3_aa: CARSKVQVDTGELFF
cdr3_nt: TGTGCCAGAAGCAAGGTACAGGTAGACACCGGGGAGCTGTTTTTT

d_call: .
j_call: TRBJ2-7
clone_size: .
v_call: TRBV7-9
cdr3_aa: CASSLDGEQYF
cdr3_nt: TGTGCCAGCAGCTTGGACGGTGAGCAGTACTTC

d_call: .
j_call: TRBJ2-7
clone_size: .
v_call: TRBV30
cdr3_aa: CAWRGANTYEQYF
cdr3_nt: TGTGCCTGGAGGGGGGCCAATACCTACGAGCAGTACTTC

d_call: .
j_call: TRBJ2-7
clone_size: .
v_call: TRBV27
cdr3_aa: CASSLSGAGQSYEQYF
cdr3_nt: TGTGCCAGCAGTTTATCAGGGGCCGGACAGTCCTACGAGCAGTACTTC

d_call: .
j_call: TRBJ1-2
clone_size: .
v_call: TRBV11-2
cdr3_aa: CASSSGHGLHNSYGYTF
cdr3_nt: TGTGCCAGCAGCTCCGGGCACGGGCTACATAACTCTTATGGCTACACCTTC

d_call: .
j_call: TRBJ2-7
clone_size: few
v_call: TRBV18
cdr3_aa: CASSNQVNEQYF
cdr3_nt: TGTGCCAGCTCAAACCAGGTCAACGAGCAGTACTTC

d_call: TRBD1
j_call: TRBJ1-2
clone_size: .
v_call: TRBV19
cdr3_aa: CASSDRANYGYTF
cdr3_nt: TGTGCCAGTAGTGACAGGGCTAACTATGGCTACACCTTC

d_call: TRBD1
j_call: TRBJ2-7
clone_size: .
v_call: TRBV7-2
cdr3_aa: CASSSRQGTPVRYYEQYF
cdr3_nt: TGTGCCAGCAGCTCTAGACAGGGAACCCCCGTCAGGTACTACGAGCAGTACTTC

d_call: TRBD1
j_call: TRBJ1-1
clone_size: .
v_call: TRBV10-2
cdr3_aa: CASSARDRDKGWTEAFF
cdr3_nt: TGCGCCAGCAGTGCCCGGGACAGGGATAAAGGGTGGACTGAAGCTTTCTTT

d_call: TRBD2
j_call: TRBJ2-1
clone_size: .
v_call: TRBV5-1
cdr3_aa: CASSVGLAGGVDNEQFF
cdr3_nt: TGCGCCAGCAGCGTAGGACTAGCGGGAGGAGTGGACAATGAGCAGTTCTTC

d_call: TRBD2
j_call: TRBJ2-5
clone_size: few
v_call: TRBV5-4
cdr3_aa: CASSTGTSGTQETQYF
cdr3_nt: TGTGCCAGCAGCACGGGGACTAGCGGGACCCAAGAGACCCAGTACTTC

d_call: TRBD1
j_call: TRBJ2-5
clone_size: .
v_call: TRBV7-9
cdr3_aa: CASSPSGTGRSETQYF
cdr3_nt: TGTGCCAGCAGCCCATCCGGGACAGGACGGTCGGAGACCCAGTACTTC

d_call: .
j_call: TRBJ2-3
clone_size: many
v_call: TRBV14
cdr3_aa: CASSQGRGDTDTQYF
cdr3_nt: TGTGCCAGCAGCCAAGGTCGGGGAGACACAGATACGCAGTATTTT

d_call: TRBD1
j_call: TRBJ2-1
clone_size: .
v_call: TRBV9
cdr3_aa: CASSDPFPRLGQEYNEQFF
cdr3_nt: TGTGCCAGCAGCGACCCCTTCCCCCGTTTAGGACAGGAATACAATGAGCAGTTCTTC

d_call: TRBD2
j_call: TRBJ2-1
clone_size: .
v_call: TRBV27
cdr3_aa: CASVLAGGNNEQFF
cdr3_nt: TGTGCCAGTGTACTAGCGGGAGGGAACAATGAGCAGTTCTTC

d_call: .
j_call: TRBJ2-7
clone_size: .
v_call: TRBV4-2
cdr3_aa: CASSQEGRPWEQYF
cdr3_nt: TGTGCCAGCAGCCAAGAAGGACGGCCTTGGGAGCAGTACTTC

d_call: .
j_call: TRBJ1-1
clone_size: .
v_call: TRBV21-1
cdr3_aa: CASSARGPTGTGTTEAFF
cdr3_nt: TGTGCCAGCAGCGCCCGAGGCCCTACCGGGACAGGGACCACTGAAGCTTTCTTT

d_call: .
j_call: TRBJ2-7
clone_size: .
v_call: TRBV15
cdr3_aa: CATSREGRAREQYF
cdr3_nt: TGTGCCACCAGCAGAGAGGGCAGGGCACGAGAACAGTACTTC

d_call: .
j_call: TRBJ2-7
clone_size: .
v_call: TRBV30
cdr3_aa: CAWSGETLGQGNSYEQYF
cdr3_nt: TGTGCCTGGAGTGGAGAAACCCTTGGTCAGGGGAACTCCTACGAGCAGTACTTC

d_call: .
j_call: TRBJ2-7
clone_size: once
v_call: TRBV28
cdr3_aa: CASGTGPTYEQYF
cdr3_nt: TGTGCCAGCGGTACGGGACCGACCTACGAGCAGTACTTC

d_call: .
j_call: TRBJ1-1
clone_size: few
v_call: TRBV29-1
cdr3_aa: CSVVKPLNTEAFF
cdr3_nt: TGCAGCGTTGTGAAGCCCTTGAACACTGAAGCTTTCTTT